Following are 31 T cell receptor beta chains from one sample sequenced in a study of T-cell memory formation after mild COVID-19 (dated by TCRdb to 2020 to 2022). Library prep was done by 5' RACE. Sequencing relied on an Illumina NovaSeq 6000. TCRdb passed the public sequencing reads through fastp at Q25 and MiXCR, retaining productive beta sequences. When rows share a CDR3 protein, they turn into one entry using the most common DNA and genes. Here the sample has 300,000 to 400,000 distinct CDR3 sequences; roughly 15% occur a single time. Jointly, the top ten make up about 20% of the sample. The source material was PBMCs or a T cell subset sorted from them (not recorded which). These receptors were taken from a man between 18 and 35 years old who had mild COVID-19 (a few samples of this study predate the infection). The sample titles of this study are shuffled in the database, so cell type and time point are left out; the donor was told from shared clones.

Only a few counts were recorded for this clonotype. The chain recombines TRBV27 with TRBJ2-7; D is perhaps TRBD2 (5 bases). Germline V gene data show CDR1 as MNHEY and CDR2 as SMNVEV (reference sequence). This CDR3 has 14 residues. V lost 0 bases to trimming and J lost 3 bases, with 9 bases between them. DNA of the CDR3: TGTGCCAGCAGTTTATCCGACTACCACTACGAGCAGTACTTC. It encodes CASSLSDYHYEQYF.

The rearrangement links TRBV2 to TRBJ2-7, with a possible D match to TRBD2 (5 bases). This CDR3 spans 13 amino acids. Germline values: CDR1 SNHLY, CDR2 FYNNEI. Trimming took 8 bases from V and 6 from J, leaving 17 bases between them. CDR3 bases: TGTGCCAGCTCGATTCAACTAGATCTCGAGCAGTACGTC. Its translation: CASSIQLDLEQYV.

The chain couples TRBV2 to TRBJ2-5, with unresolved D. The V gene lost 0 bases and the J gene lost 3 bases, with 8 bases spanning the gap. The CDR3 is 14 residues long. Looked up from germline, CDR1 is SNHLY and CDR2 is FYNNEI. The CDR3: CASSEAASKETQYF. The CDR3 DNA reads TGTGCCAGCAGTGAAGCGGCAAGCAAAGAGACCCAGTACTTC. The variable domain in full, with the rest retrieved from reference TRBV2 and TRBJ2-5, is EPEVTQTPSHQVTQMGQEVILRCVPISNHLYFYWYRQILGQKVEFLVSFYNNEISEKSEIFDDQFSVERPDGSNFTLKIRSTKLEDSAMYFCASSEAASKETQYFGPGTRLLVL.

V is TRBV10-3 and J is TRBJ1-6; 10 nucleotides align to TRBD1. CDR3 length: 17 amino acids. With 2 bases clipped from V and 6 bases from J, the junction kept 7 bases outside the gene matches. From germline, CDR1 is ENHRY and CDR2 SYGVKD. This chain's CDR3 is CAISEHWTGGFNSPLHF. The CDR3 DNA is TGTGCCATCAGTGAGCACTGGACAGGGGGATTTAATTCACCCCTCCACTTT.

This clonotype has a handful of counts. The gene calls are TRBV6-5 and TRBJ2-3; possibly TRBD1 or TRBD2 for D (5 bases each). The CDR3 consists of 15 residues. Trimming took off 2 bases at V and 5 bases at J, with 14 bases between the two ends. Germline CDR1 MNHEY, CDR2 SVGAGI. CDR3 in DNA: TGTGCCAGCAGTTACAATTTGGGGCGGGTAGATACGCAGTATTTT. This sequence encodes CASSYNLGRVDTQYF.

This clonotype was observed once. The chain recombines TRBV6-2 or TRBV6-3 with TRBJ2-5, with D unresolved. The CDR3 covers 16 residues. Germline V gene data show CDR1 as MNHEY and CDR2 as SVGEGT. V was pared by 2 bases and J by 3 bases, with 16 bases between. CDR3 coding DNA: TGTGCCAGCAGTTACGCCGCCCAGAGGAGCAAAGAGACCCAGTACTTC. Amino acid sequence: CASSYAAQRSKETQYF.

This clonotype turned up a few times. The chain has TRBV5-1 and TRBJ2-5; D gene unclear. There are 16 residues in the CDR3. Germline loops: CDR1 SGHRS, CDR2 YFSETQ. V lost 0 bases, J lost 1 base, and 13 bases lay in between. CDR3 protein: CASSLGAAWGQETQYF. The CDR3, as DNA: TGCGCCAGCAGCTTGGGGGCAGCTTGGGGCCAAGAGACCCAGTACTTC.

There are a few counts of this clonotype. The genes are TRBV20-1 and TRBJ2-5; D is ambiguous. V dropped 1 base and J dropped 9 bases, with 18 bases sitting between them. Germline values: CDR1 DFQATT, CDR2 SNEGSKA (reference sequence). CDR3 length: 14 residues. CDR3: CSARGTAVFKAQYF. The CDR3, as DNA: TGCAGTGCTAGAGGGACGGCCGTTTTTAAGGCCCAGTACTTC.

As concerns this clonotype: A read error may produce the germline difference seen at one junction end. The chain employs TRBV29-1 and TRBJ2-3; D is perhaps TRBD2 (5 bases). The CDR3 contains 11 residues. From germline, CDR1 is SQVTM and CDR2 ANQGSEA. Here the CDR3 reads CCVPRADTQYF. The CDR3 nucleotides read TGCTGCGTTCCGCGGGCAGATACGCAGTATTTT.

This clonotype has a handful of counts. The chain links TRBV19 to TRBJ1-2; D unresolved. This CDR3 has 11 amino acids. In germline, CDR1 is LNHDA, CDR2 SQIVND (reference sequence). V shed 6 bases and J shed 6 bases, with 8 bases lying between them. The DNA for the CDR3 is TGTGCCAGTAGGCGGACTGATGGCTACACCTTC. It yields the protein CASRRTDGYTF.

V gene TRBV9 combines with J gene TRBJ2-3; D is unclear. Trimming stripped 3 bases from V and 2 bases from J, with 7 bases between. CDR3 length: 13 amino acids. Germline-derived CDR1 and CDR2 are SGDLS and YYNGEE. This CDR3 reads CASSGESTDTQYF. In DNA, the CDR3 is TGTGCCAGCAGCGGCGAGTCCACAGATACGCAGTATTTT.

The rearrangement uses TRBV5-1 and TRBJ2-2; 9 bases agree with TRBD2. V gave up 1 base and J gave up 2 bases; unmatched junction bases: 6. The length of the CDR3 is 17 residues. Germline V lookup: CDR1 SGHRS, CDR2 YFSETQ. CDR3 residues: CASSLSLAGPNTGELFF. The CDR3 nucleotides read TGCGCCAGCAGCTTGTCGCTAGCGGGGCCAAACACCGGGGAGCTGTTTTTT.

There are many counts of this clonotype. J is TRBJ2-1 and V is TRBV4-2, with 11 positions matching TRBD2. The CDR3 totals 15 residues. The trim removed 3 bases at V and 4 bases at J, leaving 2 bases unmatched. The germline gives CDR1 LGHNA, CDR2 YNFKEQ. As DNA, the CDR3 is TGTGCCAGCAGCCATAGCGGGGGGGCTTACAATGAGCAGTTCTTC. Protein product: CASSHSGGAYNEQFF.

Only a few counts were recorded for this clonotype. The genes are TRBV7-6 and TRBJ1-2; D is possibly TRBD1 (6 bases). The CDR3 has 15 residues. Germline V CDR1 and CDR2: SGHVS, FNYEAQ. The V gene lost 5 bases and the J gene lost 2 bases, with 15 bases spanning the gap. The CDR3 region is CASSTWSGVNYGYTF. DNA of the CDR3: TGTGCCAGCAGCACCTGGTCAGGGGTGAACTATGGCTACACCTTC. Based on the CDR3 plus reference TRBV7-6 and TRBJ1-2, the full variable domain is GAGVSQSPRYKVTKRGQDVALRCDPISGHVSLYWYRQALGQGPEFLTYFNYEAQQDKSGLPNDRFSAERPEGSISTLTIQRTEQRDSAMYRCASSTWSGVNYGYTFGSGTRLTVV.

This clonotype was counted only a few times. One end of the junction fails to match germline, which may point to a read error. The chain links TRBV10-3 to TRBJ1-1, with 9 bases identical to TRBD1. Germline CDR1 is ENHRY and CDR2 is SYGVKD. This CDR3 region has 15 residues. CDR3 sequence reads: CAISTGTGMNTEAFF. The CDR3 DNA sequence: TGTGCCATCAGTACCGGGACAGGGATGAATACTGAAGCTTTCTTT.

This sequence joins TRBV7-9 and TRBJ1-3; no firm D call. Trimming stripped 8 bases from V and 0 bases from J, with 8 bases between. The CDR3 is made up of 13 amino acids. Germline V lookup: CDR1 SEHNR, CDR2 FQNEAQ (reference sequence). The CDR3 protein is CASEAGSGNTIYF. The CDR3 DNA follows: TGTGCCAGCGAAGCAGGCTCTGGAAACACCATATATTTT.

The gene calls are TRBV9 and TRBJ2-5; maybe TRBD1 (6 bases). The germline V and J ends were trimmed by 0 bases and 7 bases, with 16 bases remaining between them. The CDR3 has 15 amino acids. Germline CDR1 and CDR2: SGDLS and YYNGEE. DNA for the CDR3: TGTGCCAGCAGCGTAGATCAGGGCAGGGGCCGGACCCAGTACTTC. Its translation is CASSVDQGRGRTQYF.

The V call is TRBV4-1, the J call TRBJ2-1; 10 bases line up with TRBD2. This CDR3 has 16 residues. Germline CDR1 is MGHRA and CDR2 is YSYEKL. Trimming cost V 0 bases and J 4 bases; bases outside gene matches: 3. The CDR3 here is CASSQEGTSAYNEQFF. In DNA, the CDR3 is TGCGCCAGCAGCCAAGAGGGGACTAGCGCGTACAATGAGCAGTTCTTC.

A few counts support this clonotype. The rearrangement joins TRBV12-3 or TRBV12-4 to TRBJ2-3, with 9 bases fitting TRBD2. The length of the CDR3 is 14 residues. Trimming cost V 8 bases and J 6 bases; bases outside gene matches: 9. CDR3 bases: TGTGCCAGCGGATTTAGCGGGGGTGGCGATACGCAGTATTTT. Residues: CASGFSGGGDTQYF.

V and J are TRBV4-2 and TRBJ2-3; the match to TRBD2 covers 11 bases. The CDR3 has 11 amino acids. CDR1 is LGHNA and CDR2 is YNFKEQ in the germline V gene. The ends lost 7 bases at V and 13 bases at J; junction bases unmatched: 4. The CDR3 loop is CASNSGGAKYF. CDR3 in DNA: TGTGCCAGCAATAGCGGGGGGGCCAAGTATTTT.

The chain has TRBV20-1 and TRBJ1-1; TRBD1 might be the D (5 bases). There are 12 residues in the CDR3. Deletions cut 1 base from V and 7 bases from J, with 10 bases between. From germline, CDR1 is DFQATT and CDR2 SNEGSKA (reference sequence). CDR3 nucleotide sequence: TGCAGTGCTAGAGTTCTGGGGGTTGAAGCTTTCTTT. Its translation: CSARVLGVEAFF.

This clonotype was counted a few times. The rearrangement joins TRBV27 to TRBJ2-2; the match to TRBD1 covers 8 bases. This CDR3 contains 17 residues. The germline V gene has CDR1 MNHEY and CDR2 SMNVEV (reference sequence). The V and J ends lost 0 bases and 4 bases, in that order; junction bases with no gene match: 7. The chain's CDR3 is CASSLSSGQVVTGELFF. CDR3 nucleotide sequence: TGTGCCAGCAGTTTATCCTCGGGACAGGTAGTCACCGGGGAGCTGTTTTTT.

This clonotype was detected only a few times. V is TRBV12-3 or TRBV12-4 and J is TRBJ1-6; 7 bases line up with TRBD1. The CDR3 loop spans 15 amino acids. V gave up 6 bases and J gave up 9 bases; unmatched junction bases: 11. In nucleotides, the CDR3 is TGTGCCAGCAGGCGGGACAGCCCAGGAGGTTCACCCCTCCACTTT. This gives the protein CASRRDSPGGSPLHF.

The gene calls are TRBV6-2 or TRBV6-3 and TRBJ1-2, with D tentatively TRBD1 (6 bases). Germline V lookup: CDR1 MNHEY, CDR2 SVGEGT. V lost 7 bases to trimming and J lost 7 bases, with 16 bases between them. The length of the CDR3 is 13 residues. In DNA, the CDR3 is TGTGCCAGCACCTTACGGGGGGCCGGTGGCTACACCTTC. Its protein is CASTLRGAGGYTF.

The chain employs TRBV7-3 and TRBJ2-3, with 8 bases matching TRBD2. Germline CDR1 is SGHTA and CDR2 is FQGTGA. Losses at the gene ends were 5 bases for V and 4 bases for J; bases not matched to a gene: 11. This CDR3 spans 16 amino acids. The CDR3 protein is CASSAGPAGGADTQYF. CDR3 in DNA: TGTGCCAGCAGCGCCGGACCCGCGGGGGGCGCAGATACGCAGTATTTT.

V and J are TRBV7-9 and TRBJ2-5; tentatively, D is TRBD2 (5 bases). V lost 5 bases, J lost 5 bases, and 18 bases lay in between. CDR1 is SEHNR and CDR2 is FQNEAQ in the germline V gene (reference sequence). The CDR3 totals 15 residues. Here the CDR3 reads CASSQLARARETQYF. CDR3 DNA sequence: TGTGCCAGCAGCCAGCTAGCCCGGGCGCGGGAGACCCAGTACTTC.

The rearrangement uses TRBV4-3 and TRBJ1-5; 8 nucleotides match TRBD1. The V gene end was trimmed by 0 bases and the J gene end by 5 bases; junction bases not matched to a gene: 15. The CDR3 is made up of 19 amino acids. Germline-derived CDR1 and CDR2 are LGHNA and YSLEER. The CDR3 reads CASSQDRSIGAGGYQPQHF. CDR3 in DNA: TGCGCCAGCAGCCAAGATCGAAGTATTGGTGCAGGGGGCTATCAGCCCCAGCATTTT.

A few counts support this clonotype. The V and J genes are TRBV29-1 and TRBJ1-1, with D perhaps TRBD1 (6 bases). V was cut by 3 bases and J by 5 bases, with 13 bases left in between. CDR3 length equals 13 residues. Looked up from germline, CDR1 is SQVTM and CDR2 is ANQGSEA. CDR3 bases: TGCAGCGTTGATAGGACAGTGGGGACTGAAGCTTTCTTT. This sequence encodes CSVDRTVGTEAFF.

This clonotype occurred a few times. The chain recombines TRBV5-6 with TRBJ2-1, with no clear D. This CDR3 contains 11 residues. Germline-derived CDR1 and CDR2 are SGHDT and YYEEEE. V was clipped by 0 bases and J by 10 bases, with 5 bases between them. The CDR3 sequence is CASSLVREQFF. For the CDR3, the DNA is TGTGCCAGCAGCTTGGTTAGGGAGCAGTTCTTC.

CDR3 amino acids: CASSLADWRTGPTDTQYF. In nucleotides, the CDR3 is TGTGCCAGCAGCTTAGCCGACTGGAGGACAGGCCCCACAGATACGCAGTATTTT. The chain employs TRBV7-9 and TRBJ2-3, with 7 bases fitting TRBD1. There are 18 residues in the CDR3. Germline-derived CDR1 and CDR2 are SEHNR and FQNEAQ (reference sequence). V was clipped by 0 bases and J by 2 bases; unmatched bases: 11.

In its sample, this clonotype was seen a few times. J is TRBJ2-3 and V is TRBV20-1; TRBD2 matches 9 bases. There are 15 residues in the CDR3. Unmatched junction bases numbered 9, after V lost 4 bases and J lost 4 bases. The germline CDR1 and CDR2 sequences are DFQATT and SNEGSKA (reference sequence). CDR3 DNA: TGCAGTGCTACGCCTAGCGGGGCTCTTGCAGATACGCAGTATTTT. The encoded protein is CSATPSGALADTQYF.